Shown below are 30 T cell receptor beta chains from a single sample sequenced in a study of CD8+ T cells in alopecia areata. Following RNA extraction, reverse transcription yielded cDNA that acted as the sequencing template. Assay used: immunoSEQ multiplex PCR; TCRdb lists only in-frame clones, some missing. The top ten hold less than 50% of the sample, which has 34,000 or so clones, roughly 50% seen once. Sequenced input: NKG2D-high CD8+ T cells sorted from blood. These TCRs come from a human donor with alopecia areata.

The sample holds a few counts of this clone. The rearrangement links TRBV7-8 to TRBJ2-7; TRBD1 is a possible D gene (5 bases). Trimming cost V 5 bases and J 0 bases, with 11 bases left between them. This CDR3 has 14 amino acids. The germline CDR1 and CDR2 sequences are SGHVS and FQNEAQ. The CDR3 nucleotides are TGTGCCAGCAGCAGCTACAGGAGCTCCTACGAGCAGTACTTC. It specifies CASSSYRSSYEQYF. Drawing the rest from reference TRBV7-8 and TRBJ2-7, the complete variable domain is GAGVSQSPRYKVAKRGQDVALRCDPISGHVSLFWYQQALGQGPEFLTYFQNEAQLDKSGLPSDRFFAERPEGSVSTLKIQRTQQEDSAVYLCASSSYRSSYEQYFGPGTRLTVT.

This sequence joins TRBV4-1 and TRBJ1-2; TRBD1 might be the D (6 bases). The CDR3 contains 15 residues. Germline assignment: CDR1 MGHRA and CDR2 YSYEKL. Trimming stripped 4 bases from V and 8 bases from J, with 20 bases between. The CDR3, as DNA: TGCGCCAGCAGCCCCCCTACAGGGATCAACTGGGGCTACACCTTC. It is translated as CASSPPTGINWGYTF.

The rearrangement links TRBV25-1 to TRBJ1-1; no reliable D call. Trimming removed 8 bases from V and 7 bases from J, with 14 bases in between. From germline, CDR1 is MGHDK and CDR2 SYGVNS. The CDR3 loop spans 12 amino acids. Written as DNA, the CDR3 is TGTGCCAGCGGAGCGATCCGCGGTGAAGCTTTCTTT. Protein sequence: CASGAIRGEAFF. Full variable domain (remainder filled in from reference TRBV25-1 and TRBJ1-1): EADIYQTPRYLVIGTGKKITLECSQTMGHDKMYWYQQDPGMELHLIHYSYGVNSTEKGDLSSESTVSRIRTEHFPLTLESARPSHTSQYLCASGAIRGEAFFGQGTRLTVV.

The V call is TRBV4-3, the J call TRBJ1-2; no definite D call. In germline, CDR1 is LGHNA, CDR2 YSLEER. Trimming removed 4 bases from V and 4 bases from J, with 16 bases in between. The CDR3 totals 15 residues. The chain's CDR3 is CASSPDGSRSYGYTF. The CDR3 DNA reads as TGCGCCAGCAGCCCGGACGGGTCTAGGAGCTATGGCTACACCTTC.

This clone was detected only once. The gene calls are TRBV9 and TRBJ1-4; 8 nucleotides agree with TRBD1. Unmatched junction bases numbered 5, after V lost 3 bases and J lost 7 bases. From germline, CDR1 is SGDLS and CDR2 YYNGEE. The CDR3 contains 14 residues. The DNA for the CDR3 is TGTGCCAGCAGCGAGACAGGGGTTCGTGAAAAACTGTTTTTT. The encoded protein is CASSETGVREKLFF.

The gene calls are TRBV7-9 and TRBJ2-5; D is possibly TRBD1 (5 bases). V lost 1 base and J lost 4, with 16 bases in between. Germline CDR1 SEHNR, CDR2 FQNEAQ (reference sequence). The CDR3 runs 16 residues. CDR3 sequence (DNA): TGTGCCAGCAGCTTAGGATACACAGGATTAGGAGAGACCCAGTACTTC. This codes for CASSLGYTGLGETQYF.

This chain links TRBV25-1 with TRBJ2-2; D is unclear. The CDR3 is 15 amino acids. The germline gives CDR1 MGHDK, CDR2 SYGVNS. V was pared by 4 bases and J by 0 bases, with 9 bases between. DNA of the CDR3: TGTGCCAGCAGTGTGATAGGGTCGAACACCGGGGAGCTGTTTTTT. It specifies CASSVIGSNTGELFF.

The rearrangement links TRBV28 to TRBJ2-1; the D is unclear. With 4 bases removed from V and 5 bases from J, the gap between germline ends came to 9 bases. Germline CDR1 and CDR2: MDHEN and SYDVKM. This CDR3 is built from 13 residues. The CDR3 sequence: CASSYGPNNEQFF. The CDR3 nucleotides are TGTGCCAGCAGTTACGGCCCTAACAATGAGCAGTTCTTC.

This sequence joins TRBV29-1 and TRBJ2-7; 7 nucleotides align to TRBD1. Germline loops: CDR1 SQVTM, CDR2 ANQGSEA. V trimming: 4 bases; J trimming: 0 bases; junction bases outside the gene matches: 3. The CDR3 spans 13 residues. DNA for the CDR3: TGCAGCGTTGTAGACAGGGACTCCTACGAGCAGTACTTC. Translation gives CSVVDRDSYEQYF.

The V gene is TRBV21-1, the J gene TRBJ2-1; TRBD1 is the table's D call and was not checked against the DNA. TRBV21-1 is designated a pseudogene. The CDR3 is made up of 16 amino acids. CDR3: CASITSNRGRYNEQFF. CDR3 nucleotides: TGTGCCAGCATTACTTCCAACAGGGGACGTTATAATGAGCAGTTCTTC.

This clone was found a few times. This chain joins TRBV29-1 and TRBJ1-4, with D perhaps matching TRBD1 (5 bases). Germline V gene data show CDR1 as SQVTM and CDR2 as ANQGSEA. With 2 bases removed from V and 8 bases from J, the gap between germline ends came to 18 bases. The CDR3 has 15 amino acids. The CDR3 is CSVERVSGIDEKLFF. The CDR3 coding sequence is TGCAGCGTTGAACGCGTGTCAGGGATTGACGAAAAACTGTTTTTT.

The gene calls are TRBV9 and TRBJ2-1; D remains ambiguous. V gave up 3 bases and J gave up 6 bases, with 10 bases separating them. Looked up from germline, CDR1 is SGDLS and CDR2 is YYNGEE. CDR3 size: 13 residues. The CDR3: CASSGRLGNEQFF. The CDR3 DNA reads TGTGCCAGCAGCGGACGACTGGGCAATGAGCAGTTCTTC.

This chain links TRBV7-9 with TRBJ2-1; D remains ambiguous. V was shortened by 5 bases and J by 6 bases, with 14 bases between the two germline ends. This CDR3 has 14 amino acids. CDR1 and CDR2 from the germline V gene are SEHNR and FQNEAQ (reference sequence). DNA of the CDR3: TGTGCCAGCAGCAATAGTTTCCCCTCCAATGAGCAGTTCTTC. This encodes CASSNSFPSNEQFF.

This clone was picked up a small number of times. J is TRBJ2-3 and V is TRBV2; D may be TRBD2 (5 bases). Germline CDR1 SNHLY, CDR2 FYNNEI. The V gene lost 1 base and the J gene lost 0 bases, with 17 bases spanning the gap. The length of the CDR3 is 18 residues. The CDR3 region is CASSEVSGWGFSTDTQYF. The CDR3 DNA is TGTGCCAGCAGTGAAGTATCGGGATGGGGTTTCAGCACAGATACGCAGTATTTT.

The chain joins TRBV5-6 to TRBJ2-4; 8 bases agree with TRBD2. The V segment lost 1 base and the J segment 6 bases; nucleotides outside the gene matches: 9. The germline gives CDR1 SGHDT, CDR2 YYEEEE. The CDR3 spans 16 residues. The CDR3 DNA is TGTGCCAGCAGCTTGTTGACGAGCGGGGGCCGAAACATTCAGTACTTC. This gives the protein CASSLLTSGGRNIQYF.

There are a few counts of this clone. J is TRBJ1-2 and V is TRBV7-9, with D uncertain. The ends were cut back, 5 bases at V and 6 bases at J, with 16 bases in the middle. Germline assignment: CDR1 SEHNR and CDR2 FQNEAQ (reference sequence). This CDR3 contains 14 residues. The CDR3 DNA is TGTGCCAGCAGCCTCCTCCCCCTGACGGATGGCTACACCTTC. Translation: CASSLLPLTDGYTF. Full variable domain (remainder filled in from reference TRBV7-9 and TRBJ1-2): DTGVSQNPRHKITKRGQNVTFRCDPISEHNRLYWYRQTLGQGPEFLTYFQNEAQLEKSRLLSDRFSAERPKGSFSTLEIQRTEQGDSAMYLCASSLLPLTDGYTFGSGTRLTVV.

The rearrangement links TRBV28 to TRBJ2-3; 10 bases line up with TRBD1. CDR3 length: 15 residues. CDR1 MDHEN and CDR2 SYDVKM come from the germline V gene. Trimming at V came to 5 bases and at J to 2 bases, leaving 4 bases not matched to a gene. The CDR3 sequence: CASSQGTGATDTQYF. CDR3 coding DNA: TGTGCCAGCAGTCAAGGGACAGGGGCCACAGATACGCAGTATTTT.

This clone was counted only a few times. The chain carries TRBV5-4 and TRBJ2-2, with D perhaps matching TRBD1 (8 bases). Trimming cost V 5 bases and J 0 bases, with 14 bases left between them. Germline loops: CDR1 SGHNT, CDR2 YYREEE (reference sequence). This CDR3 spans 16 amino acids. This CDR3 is CASRNRGGSNTGELFF. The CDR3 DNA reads TGTGCCAGCAGAAACAGGGGGGGTTCGAACACCGGGGAGCTGTTTTTT.

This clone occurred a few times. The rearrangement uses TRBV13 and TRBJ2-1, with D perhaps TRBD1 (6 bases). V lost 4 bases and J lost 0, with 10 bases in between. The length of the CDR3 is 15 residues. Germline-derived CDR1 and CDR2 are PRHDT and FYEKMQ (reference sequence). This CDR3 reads CASSSDSSSYNEQFF. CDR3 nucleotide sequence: TGTGCCAGCAGCTCGGACAGTTCCTCCTACAATGAGCAGTTCTTC.

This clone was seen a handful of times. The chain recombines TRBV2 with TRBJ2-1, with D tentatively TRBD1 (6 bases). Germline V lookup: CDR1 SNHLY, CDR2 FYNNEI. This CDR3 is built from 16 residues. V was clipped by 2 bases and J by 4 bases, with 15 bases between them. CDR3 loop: CASSESGTFGYNEQFF. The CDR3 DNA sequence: TGTGCCAGCAGTGAATCAGGGACATTCGGTTACAATGAGCAGTTCTTC.

The CDR3 reads CASSQDRLESTVYGYTF. The CDR3 DNA is TGTGCCAGCAGCCAAGATAGACTAGAGTCCACGGTCTATGGCTACACCTTC. The chain recombines TRBV14 with TRBJ1-2; D not resolved. Trimming cost V 0 bases and J 4 bases, with 18 bases left between them. CDR3 length: 17 amino acids. CDR1 is SGHDN, CDR2 FVKESK, per germline.

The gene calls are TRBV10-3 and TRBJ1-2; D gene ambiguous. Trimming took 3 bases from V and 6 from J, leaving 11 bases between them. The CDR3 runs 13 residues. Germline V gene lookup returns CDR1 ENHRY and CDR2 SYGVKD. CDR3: CAISEKGMDGYTF. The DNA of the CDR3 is TGTGCCATCAGTGAAAAGGGAATGGATGGCTACACCTTC.

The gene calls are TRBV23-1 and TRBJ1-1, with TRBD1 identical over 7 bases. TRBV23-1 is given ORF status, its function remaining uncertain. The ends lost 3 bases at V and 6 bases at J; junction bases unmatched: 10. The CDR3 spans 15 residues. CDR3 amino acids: CASSHPTGIDPEAFF. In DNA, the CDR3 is TGCGCCAGCAGTCACCCGACAGGGATAGACCCTGAAGCTTTCTTT.

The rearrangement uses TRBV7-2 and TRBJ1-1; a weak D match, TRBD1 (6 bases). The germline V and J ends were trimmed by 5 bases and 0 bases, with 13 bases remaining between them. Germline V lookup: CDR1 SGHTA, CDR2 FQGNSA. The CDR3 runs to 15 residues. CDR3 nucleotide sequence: TGTGCCAGCAGCCTCGACAGGACCCTGAACACTGAAGCTTTCTTT. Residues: CASSLDRTLNTEAFF.

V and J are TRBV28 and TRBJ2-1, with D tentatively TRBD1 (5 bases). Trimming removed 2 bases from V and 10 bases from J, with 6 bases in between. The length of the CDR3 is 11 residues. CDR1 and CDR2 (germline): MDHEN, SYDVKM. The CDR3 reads CASSLGAEQFF. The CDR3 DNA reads TGTGCCAGCAGTTTAGGGGCAGAGCAGTTCTTC.

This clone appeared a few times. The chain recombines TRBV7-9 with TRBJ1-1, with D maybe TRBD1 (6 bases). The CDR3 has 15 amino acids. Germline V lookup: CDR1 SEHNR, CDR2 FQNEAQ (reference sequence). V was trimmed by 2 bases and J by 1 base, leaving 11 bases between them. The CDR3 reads CASSLLLGQNTEAFF. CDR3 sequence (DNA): TGTGCCAGCAGCTTATTGCTGGGACAGAACACTGAAGCTTTCTTT.

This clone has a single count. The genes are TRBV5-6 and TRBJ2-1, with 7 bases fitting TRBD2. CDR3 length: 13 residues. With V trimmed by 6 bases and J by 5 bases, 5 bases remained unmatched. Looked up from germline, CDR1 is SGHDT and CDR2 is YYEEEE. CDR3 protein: CASTGRGHNEQFF. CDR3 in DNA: TGTGCCAGCACTGGGAGGGGCCACAATGAGCAGTTCTTC.

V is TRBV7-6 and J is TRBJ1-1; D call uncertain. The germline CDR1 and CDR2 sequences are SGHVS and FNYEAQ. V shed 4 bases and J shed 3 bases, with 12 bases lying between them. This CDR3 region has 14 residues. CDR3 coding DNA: TGTGCCAGCAGCTCGGGAGGGATACACACTGAAGCTTTCTTT. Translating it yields CASSSGGIHTEAFF.

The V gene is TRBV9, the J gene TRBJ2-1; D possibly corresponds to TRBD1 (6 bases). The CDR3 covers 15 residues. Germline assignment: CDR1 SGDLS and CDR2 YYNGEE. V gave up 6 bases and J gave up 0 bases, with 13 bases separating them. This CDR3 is CASNQDSHSYNEQFF. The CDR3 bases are TGTGCCAGCAACCAGGACAGTCACTCCTACAATGAGCAGTTCTTC.

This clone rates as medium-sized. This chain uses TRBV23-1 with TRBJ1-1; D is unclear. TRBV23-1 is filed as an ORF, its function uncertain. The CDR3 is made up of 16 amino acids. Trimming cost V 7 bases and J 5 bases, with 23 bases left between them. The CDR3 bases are TGCGCCAGCACCCACGGAACAGCCCTCACCCTTACTGAAGCTTTCTTT. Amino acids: CASTHGTALTLTEAFF.